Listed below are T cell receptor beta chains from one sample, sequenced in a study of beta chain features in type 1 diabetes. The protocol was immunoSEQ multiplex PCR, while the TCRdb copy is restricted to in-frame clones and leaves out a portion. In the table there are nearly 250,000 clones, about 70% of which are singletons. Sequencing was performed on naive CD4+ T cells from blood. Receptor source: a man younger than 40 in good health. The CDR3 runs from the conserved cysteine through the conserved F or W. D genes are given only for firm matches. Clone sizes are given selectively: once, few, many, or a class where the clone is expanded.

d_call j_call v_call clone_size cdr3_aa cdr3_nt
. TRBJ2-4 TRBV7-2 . CASSPGRRAKNIQYF TGTGCCAGCAGCCCCGGCCGGAGAGCCAAAAACATTCAGTACTTC
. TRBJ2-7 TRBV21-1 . CASSEVATGLYEQYF TGTGCCAGCAGCGAAGTCGCTACCGGGCTCTACGAGCAGTACTTC
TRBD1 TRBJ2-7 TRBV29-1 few CSVDSTGKYEQYF TGCAGCGTTGACTCGACAGGGAAATACGAGCAGTACTTC
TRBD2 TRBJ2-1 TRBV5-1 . CASSPSTSGGYNEQFF TGCGCCAGCAGCCCATCGACTAGCGGGGGGTACAATGAGCAGTTCTTC
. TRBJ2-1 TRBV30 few CAWSPRYAYNEQFF TGTGCCTGGAGTCCCCGGTATGCCTACAATGAGCAGTTCTTC
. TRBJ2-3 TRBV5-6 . CASSSTLADTQYF TGTGCCAGCAGCAGCACACTAGCCGATACGCAGTATTTT
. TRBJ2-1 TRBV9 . CASSVGWGTWGEQFF TGTGCCAGCAGCGTAGGTTGGGGGACATGGGGTGAGCAGTTCTTC
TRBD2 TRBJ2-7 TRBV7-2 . CASSSPSGRTHEQYF TGTGCCAGCAGCTCCCCTAGCGGGAGAACCCACGAGCAGTACTTC
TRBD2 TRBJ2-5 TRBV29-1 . CSFLRGGQETQYF TGCAGCTTTCTTCGGGGGGGGCAAGAGACCCAGTACTTC
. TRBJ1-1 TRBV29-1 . CSSGPGAENTEAFF TGCAGCTCCGGACCCGGGGCAGAGAACACTGAAGCTTTCTTT
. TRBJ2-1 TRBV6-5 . CASSRWRGSHNEQFF TGTGCCAGCAGCCGCTGGAGGGGGAGCCACAATGAGCAGTTCTTC
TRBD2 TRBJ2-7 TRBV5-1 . CASSSGTSGTYEQYF TGCGCCAGCAGCTCCGGGACTAGCGGAACCTACGAGCAGTACTTC
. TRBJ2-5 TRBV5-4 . CASSPGPGGETQYF TGTGCCAGCAGCCCGGGCCCCGGAGGGGAGACCCAGTACTTC
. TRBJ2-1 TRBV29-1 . CSVARVSEQFF TGCAGCGTTGCCAGGGTGAGTGAGCAGTTCTTC